This section outlines one T cell receptor (beta chain) sequence together with its context. One entry per CDR3 protein, called by TCRdb with MiXCR from the 5' RACE reads. Among 40,000 to 50,000 distinct CDR3 sequences, 15% to 20% were seen once, and the ten largest hold approximately 2.5%. CDR1 and CDR2 (germline): MDHEN, SYDVKM. This CDR3 contains 14 residues. V was clipped by 1 base and J by 5 bases, with 9 bases between them. This specimen belongs to a study of chronic HIV infection and antiretroviral therapy. The sequencing input was peripheral blood. The sequence was collected from an adult who had HIV and had not received antiretroviral therapy, or was an uninfected healthy control (not recorded which). The rearrangement joins TRBV28 to TRBJ1-5, with a tentative D call TRBD1 (6 bases). CDR3 residues: CASSLSGVDQPQHF. CDR3 sequence (DNA): TGTGCCAGCAGTTTATCAGGGGTCGATCAGCCCCAGCATTTT.